The 12 T cell receptor beta chains in this list originate from one sample, sequenced in a study of T cell responses to AZD1222 COVID-19 vaccine. Method: immunoSEQ multiplex PCR; TCRdb's copy keeps in-frame clones and lacks some. The repertoire holds 150,000 to 200,000 clones, with just over 90% as singletons. Sequenced here: peripheral blood, sampled 28 days after the second AZD1222 dose. The origin of the receptors is an adult who received the AZD1222 COVID-19 vaccine.

The genes are TRBV10-2 and TRBJ1-1, with a weak D call TRBD1 (6 bases). Trimming cost V 10 bases and J 1 base, with 13 bases left between them. The CDR3 consists of 13 residues. Germline lookup yields CDR1 WSHSY and CDR2 SAAADI. The CDR3 is CATRQVKNTEAFF. CDR3 nucleotides: TGCGCCACCAGACAGGTTAAGAACACTGAAGCTTTCTTT.

This clone occurred once. The chain recombines TRBV4-3 with TRBJ2-7; D gene ambiguous. The length of the CDR3 is 13 residues. Trimming left V 1 base short and J 3 bases short, with 7 bases between. Germline CDR1 LGHNA, CDR2 YSLEER. CDR3 in DNA: TGCGCCAGCAGCCAAGCCCGGCACTACGAGCAGTACTTC. Amino acids: CASSQARHYEQYF.

This clone was counted a single time. The rearrangement links TRBV5-1 to TRBJ1-2; no reliable D call. CDR1 and CDR2 (germline): SGHRS, YFSETQ. CDR3 length: 13 amino acids. With 4 bases removed from V and 8 bases from J, the gap between germline ends came to 15 bases. The CDR3: CASSEGGIWGYTF. The CDR3, as DNA: TGCGCCAGCAGCGAGGGAGGAATATGGGGCTACACCTTC.

The chain employs TRBV7-3 and TRBJ2-3, with 8 nucleotides matching TRBD2. Per germline, CDR1 SGHTA and CDR2 FQGTGA. CDR3 length equals 15 residues. V shed 2 bases, J shed 1 base, and the junction held 2 bases outside the gene matches. Here the CDR3 reads CASSLHSGGTDTQYF. The CDR3, as DNA: TGTGCCAGCAGCTTACATAGCGGGGGCACAGATACGCAGTATTTT.

V gene TRBV7-9 combines with J gene TRBJ1-2; no reliable D call. V was cut by 5 bases and J by 1 base, with 8 bases left in between. CDR1 and CDR2 from the germline V gene are SEHNR and FQNEAQ (reference sequence). This CDR3 has 13 amino acids. The DNA for the CDR3 is TGTGCCAGCAGCCGCGCCGATAACTATGGCTACACCTTC. Its translation: CASSRADNYGYTF.

The chain carries TRBV7-9 and TRBJ2-7, with D unresolved. V gave up 1 base and J gave up 5 bases, with 12 bases separating them. Germline V lookup: CDR1 SEHNR, CDR2 FQNEAQ (reference sequence). The CDR3 totals 14 residues. The CDR3 coding sequence is TGTGCCAGCAGCTTAGACAGTTGGAAGGACGAGCAGTACTTC. Translation gives CASSLDSWKDEQYF.

This clone is a singleton in its sample. A junction end diverges from the germline sequence, so it may reflect a read error. The chain combines TRBV18 with TRBJ1-3; D not resolved. From germline, CDR1 is KGHSH and CDR2 LQKENI. The CDR3 totals 15 residues. CDR3 sequence: CATSSARGSGNTIYF. CDR3 nucleotides: TGTGCCACCTCATCGGCCCGAGGGTCAGGAAACACCATATATTTT.

The gene calls are TRBV6-6 and TRBJ1-1; a weak D match, TRBD1 (6 bases). Germline values: CDR1 MNHNY, CDR2 SVGAGI (reference sequence). This CDR3 is 15 amino acids long. Trimming took off 0 bases at V and 6 bases at J, with 14 bases between the two ends. CDR3 sequence: CASSYSSRGDPEAFF. The CDR3 region has the DNA TGTGCCAGCAGTTACTCGAGCAGGGGAGATCCTGAAGCTTTCTTT.

This chain connects TRBV7-2 to TRBJ2-3; D is perhaps TRBD1 or TRBD2 (5 bases each). The CDR3 covers 15 residues. Trimming took 2 bases from V and 1 from J, leaving 10 bases between them. Germline V lookup: CDR1 SGHTA, CDR2 FQGNSA. Here the CDR3 reads CASSLWGLGTDTQYF. In nucleotides, the CDR3 is TGTGCCAGCAGCTTATGGGGGTTGGGCACAGATACGCAGTATTTT.

This clone showed up just once. J is TRBJ2-3 and V is TRBV7-3, with D perhaps TRBD2 (6 bases). Trimming took off 1 base at V and 5 bases at J, with 13 bases between the two ends. This CDR3 contains 15 residues. Germline V CDR1 and CDR2: SGHTA, FQGTGA. CDR3 loop: CASSLNALARDTQYF. As DNA, the CDR3 is TGTGCCAGCAGCTTAAACGCCCTAGCGAGAGATACGCAGTATTTT.

This rearrangement joins TRBV19 to TRBJ1-1; D gene ambiguous. V was shortened by 6 bases and J by 1 base, with 6 bases between the two germline ends. The CDR3 extends over 12 amino acids. Germline V CDR1 and CDR2: LNHDA, SQIVND (reference sequence). Here the CDR3 reads CASRSGNTEAFF. The CDR3 DNA is TGTGCCAGTAGGAGTGGGAACACTGAAGCTTTCTTT.

This chain joins TRBV7-9 and TRBJ2-3; D uncertain. V lost 2 bases and J lost 1, with 4 bases in between. CDR1 is SEHNR and CDR2 is FQNEAQ in the germline V gene (reference sequence). The CDR3 runs to 13 residues. Here the CDR3 reads CASSLPCTDTQYF. DNA of the CDR3: TGTGCCAGCAGCTTACCCTGCACAGATACGCAGTATTTT.